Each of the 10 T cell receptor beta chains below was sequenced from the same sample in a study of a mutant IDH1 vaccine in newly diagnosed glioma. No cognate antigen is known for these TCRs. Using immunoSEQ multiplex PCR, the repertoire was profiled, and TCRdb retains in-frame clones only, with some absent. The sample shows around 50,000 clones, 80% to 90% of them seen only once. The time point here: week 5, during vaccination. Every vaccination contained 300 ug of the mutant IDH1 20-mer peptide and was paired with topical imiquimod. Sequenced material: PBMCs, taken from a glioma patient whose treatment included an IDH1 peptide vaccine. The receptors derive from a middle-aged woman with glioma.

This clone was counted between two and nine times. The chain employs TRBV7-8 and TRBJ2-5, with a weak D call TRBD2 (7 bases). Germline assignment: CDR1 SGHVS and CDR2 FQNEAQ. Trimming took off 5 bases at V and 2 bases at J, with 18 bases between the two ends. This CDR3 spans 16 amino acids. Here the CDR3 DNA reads TGTGCCAGCAGCCCCCTCTGGGGGGGCCCTCAAGAGACCCAGTACTTC. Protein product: CASSPLWGGPQETQYF.

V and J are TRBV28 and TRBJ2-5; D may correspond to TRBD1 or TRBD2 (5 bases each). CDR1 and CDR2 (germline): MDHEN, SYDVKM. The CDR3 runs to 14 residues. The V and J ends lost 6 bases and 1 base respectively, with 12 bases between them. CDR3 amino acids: CASSTRGGQETQYF. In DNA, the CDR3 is TGTGCCAGCAGCACACGGGGCGGCCAAGAGACCCAGTACTTC.

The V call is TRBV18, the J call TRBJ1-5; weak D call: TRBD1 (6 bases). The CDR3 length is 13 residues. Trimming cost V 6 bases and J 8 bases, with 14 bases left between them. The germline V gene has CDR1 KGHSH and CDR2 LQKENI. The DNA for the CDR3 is TGTGCCAGCTCCGAGGACAGCTTCAAGCCCCAGCATTTT. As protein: CASSEDSFKPQHF. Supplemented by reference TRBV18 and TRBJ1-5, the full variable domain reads NAGVMQNPRHLVRRRGQEARLRCSPMKGHSHVYWYRQLPEEGLKFMVYLQKENIIDESGMPKERFSAEFPKEGPSILRIQQVVRGDSAAYFCASSEDSFKPQHFGDGTRLSIL.

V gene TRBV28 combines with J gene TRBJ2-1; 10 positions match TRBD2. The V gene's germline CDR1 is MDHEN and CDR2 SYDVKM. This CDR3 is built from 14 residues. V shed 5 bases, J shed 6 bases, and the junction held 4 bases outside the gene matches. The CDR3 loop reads CASSTSSGSNEQFF. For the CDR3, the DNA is TGTGCCAGCAGTACCTCTAGCGGGAGCAATGAGCAGTTCTTC.

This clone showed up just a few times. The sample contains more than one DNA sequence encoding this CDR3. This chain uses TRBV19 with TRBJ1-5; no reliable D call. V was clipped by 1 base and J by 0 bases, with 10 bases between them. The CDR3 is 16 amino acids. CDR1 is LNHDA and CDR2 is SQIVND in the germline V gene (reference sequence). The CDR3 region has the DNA TGTGCCAGTAGTATAGGAGGCAGGTATAGCAATCAGCCCCAGCATTTT. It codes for CASSIGGRYSNQPQHF.

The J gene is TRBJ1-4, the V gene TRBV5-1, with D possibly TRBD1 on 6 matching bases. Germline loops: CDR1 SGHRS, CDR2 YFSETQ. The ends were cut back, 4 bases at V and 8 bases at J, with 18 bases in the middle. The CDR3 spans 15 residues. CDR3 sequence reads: CASSAWAGTNEKLFF. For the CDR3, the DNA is TGCGCCAGCAGCGCCTGGGCGGGGACAAACGAAAAACTGTTTTTT.

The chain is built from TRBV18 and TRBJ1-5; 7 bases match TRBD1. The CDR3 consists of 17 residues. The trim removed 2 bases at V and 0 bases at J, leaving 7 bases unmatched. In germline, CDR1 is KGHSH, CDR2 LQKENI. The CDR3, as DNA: TGTGCCAGCTCACCATCGACAGGGACGAATAGCAATCAGCCCCAGCATTTT. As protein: CASSPSTGTNSNQPQHF. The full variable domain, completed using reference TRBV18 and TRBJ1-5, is NAGVMQNPRHLVRRRGQEARLRCSPMKGHSHVYWYRQLPEEGLKFMVYLQKENIIDESGMPKERFSAEFPKEGPSILRIQQVVRGDSAAYFCASSPSTGTNSNQPQHFGDGTRLSIL.

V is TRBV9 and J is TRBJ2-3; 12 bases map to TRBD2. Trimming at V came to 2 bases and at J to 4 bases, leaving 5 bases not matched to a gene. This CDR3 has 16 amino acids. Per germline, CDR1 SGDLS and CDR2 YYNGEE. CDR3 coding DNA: TGTGCCAGCAGCGTTCTGACTAGCGGGAGTTCAGATACGCAGTATTTT. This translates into CASSVLTSGSSDTQYF.

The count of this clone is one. The DNA of the CDR3 is TGTGCCAGCGTTGACAGGGCTCCCCCAGGAGCTTTCTTT. It translates to CASVDRAPPGAFF. The chain uses TRBV7-9 and TRBJ1-1; TRBD1 matches at 7 bases. Unmatched junction bases numbered 13, after V lost 8 bases and J lost 10 bases. The CDR3 has 13 amino acids. In germline, CDR1 is SEHNR, CDR2 FQNEAQ (reference sequence).

The CDR3: CAWSVGGQRYEQYF. DNA for the CDR3: TGTGCCTGGAGTGTAGGGGGACAACGGTACGAGCAGTACTTC. The chain joins TRBV30 to TRBJ2-7; weak D call: TRBD1 (6 bases). Trimming stripped 0 bases from V and 4 bases from J, with 13 bases between. The V gene's germline CDR1 is GTSNPN and CDR2 SVGIG (reference sequence). The CDR3 has 14 amino acids. The full variable domain, completed using reference TRBV30 and TRBJ2-7, is SQTIHQWPATLVQPVGSPLSLECTVEGTSNPNLYWYRQAAGRGLQLLFYSVGIGQISSEVPQNLSASRPQDRQFILSSKKLLLSDSGFYLCAWSVGGQRYEQYFGPGTRLTVT.